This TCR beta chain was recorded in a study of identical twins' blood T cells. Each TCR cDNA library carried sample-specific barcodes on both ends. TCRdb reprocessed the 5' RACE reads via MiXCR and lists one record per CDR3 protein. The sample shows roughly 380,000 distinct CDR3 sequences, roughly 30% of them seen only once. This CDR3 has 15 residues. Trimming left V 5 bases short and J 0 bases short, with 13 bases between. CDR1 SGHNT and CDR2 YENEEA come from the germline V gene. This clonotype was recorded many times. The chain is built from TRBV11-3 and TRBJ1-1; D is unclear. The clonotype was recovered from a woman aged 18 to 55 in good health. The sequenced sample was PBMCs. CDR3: CASSLPPQVNTEAFF. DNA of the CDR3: TGTGCCAGCAGCCTCCCCCCGCAGGTGAACACTGAAGCTTTCTTT.